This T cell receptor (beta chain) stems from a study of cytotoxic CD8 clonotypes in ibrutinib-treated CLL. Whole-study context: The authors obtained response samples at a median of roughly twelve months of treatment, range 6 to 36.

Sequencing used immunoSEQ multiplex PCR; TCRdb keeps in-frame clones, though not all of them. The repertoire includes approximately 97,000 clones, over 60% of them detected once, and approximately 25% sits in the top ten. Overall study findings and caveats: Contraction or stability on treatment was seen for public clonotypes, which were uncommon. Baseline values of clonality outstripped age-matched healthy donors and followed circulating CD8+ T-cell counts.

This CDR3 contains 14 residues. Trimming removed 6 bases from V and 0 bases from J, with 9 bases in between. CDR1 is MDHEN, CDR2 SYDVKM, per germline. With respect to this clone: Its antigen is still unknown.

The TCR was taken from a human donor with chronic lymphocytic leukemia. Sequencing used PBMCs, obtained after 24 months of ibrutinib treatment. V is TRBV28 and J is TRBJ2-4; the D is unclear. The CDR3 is CASSPPLAKNIQYF. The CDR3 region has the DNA TGTGCCAGCAGCCCACCCCTAGCCAAAAACATTCAGTACTTC.